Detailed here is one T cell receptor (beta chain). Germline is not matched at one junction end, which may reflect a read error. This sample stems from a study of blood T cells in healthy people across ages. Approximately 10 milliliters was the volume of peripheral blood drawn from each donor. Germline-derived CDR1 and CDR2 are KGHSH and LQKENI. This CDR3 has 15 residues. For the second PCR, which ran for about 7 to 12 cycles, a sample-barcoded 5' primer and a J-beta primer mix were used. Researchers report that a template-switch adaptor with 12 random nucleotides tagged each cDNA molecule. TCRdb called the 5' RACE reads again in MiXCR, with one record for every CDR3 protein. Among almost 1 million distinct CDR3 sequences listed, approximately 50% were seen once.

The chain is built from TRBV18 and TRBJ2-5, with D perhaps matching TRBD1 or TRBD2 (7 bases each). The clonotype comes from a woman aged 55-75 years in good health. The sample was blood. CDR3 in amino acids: CAGSPRQGGGETQYF. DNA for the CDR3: TGTGCCGGCTCACCTCGACAGGGCGGGGGCGAGACCCAGTACTTC. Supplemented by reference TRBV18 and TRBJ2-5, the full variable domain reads NAGVMQNPRHLVRRRGQEARLRCSPMKGHSHVYWYRQLPEEGLKFMVYLQKENIIDESGMPKERFSAEFPKEGPSILRIQQVVRGDSAAYFCAGSPRQGGGETQYFGPGTRLLVL.